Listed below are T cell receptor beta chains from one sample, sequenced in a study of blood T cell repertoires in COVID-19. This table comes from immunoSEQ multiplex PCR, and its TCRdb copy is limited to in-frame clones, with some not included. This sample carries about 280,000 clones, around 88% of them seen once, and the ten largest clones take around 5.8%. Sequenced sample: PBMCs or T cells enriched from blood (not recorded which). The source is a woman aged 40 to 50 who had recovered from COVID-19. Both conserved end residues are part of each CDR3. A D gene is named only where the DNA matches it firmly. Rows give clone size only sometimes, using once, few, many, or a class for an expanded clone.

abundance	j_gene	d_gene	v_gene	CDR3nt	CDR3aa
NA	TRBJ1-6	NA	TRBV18	TGTGCCAGCTCACCTAACAACCAGGTGAATTCACCCCTCCACTTT	CASSPNNQVNSPLHF
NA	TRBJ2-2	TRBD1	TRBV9	TGTGCCAGCAGGGACAGGGGAGAGGGGGAGCTGTTTTTT	CASRDRGEGELFF
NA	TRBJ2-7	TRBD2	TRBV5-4	TGTGCCAGCAGCTTCGGGGGGACTAGCGGGAACGAGCAGTACTTC	CASSFGGTSGNEQYF
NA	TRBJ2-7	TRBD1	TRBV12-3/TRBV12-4	TGTGCCAGCAGTGCTGGGACAGGGGCCGAGCAGTACTTC	CASSAGTGAEQYF
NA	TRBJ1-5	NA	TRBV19	TGTGCCAGTAGTGGAGGGGACGGACAGCCCCAGCATTTT	CASSGGDGQPQHF
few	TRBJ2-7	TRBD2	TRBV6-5	TGTGCCAGCAGTTACTCGGGGCGGGAGCCATCCTACGAGCAGTACTTC	CASSYSGREPSYEQYF
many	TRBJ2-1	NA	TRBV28	TGTGCCAGCAGTTCCCCGGGCGGGAATTCCTACAATGAGCAGTTCTTC	CASSSPGGNSYNEQFF
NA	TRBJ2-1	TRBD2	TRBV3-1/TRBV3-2	TGTGCCAGCAGCCAACTTGGGGCGGGGGGCTCCTACAATGAGCAGTTCTTC	CASSQLGAGGSYNEQFF
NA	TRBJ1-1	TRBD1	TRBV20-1	TGCAGTGTGTCGTCCCGGGACAGGCTTTTCTTT	CSVSSRDRLFF
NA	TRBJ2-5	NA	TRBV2	TGTGCCAGCAGTGAAGGGCGGGACCAAGAGACCCAGTACTTC	CASSEGRDQETQYF
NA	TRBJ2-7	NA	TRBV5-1	TGCGCCAGCAGGGACGGGGTAAACTACGAGCAGTACTTC	CASRDGVNYEQYF
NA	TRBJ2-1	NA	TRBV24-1	TGTGCCACCAGTGATGGTGACAGAACCTACAATGAGCAGTTCTTC	CATSDGDRTYNEQFF
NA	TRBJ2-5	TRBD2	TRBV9	TGTGCCAGCAGCTTACCGGGACTAGCGAGACAAGAGACCCAGTACTTC	CASSLPGLARQETQYF
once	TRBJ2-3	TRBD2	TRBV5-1	TGCGCCAGCACCAAAGGGGAGCGGCGGGGGGATACGCAGTATTTT	CASTKGERRGDTQYF
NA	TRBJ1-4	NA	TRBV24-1	TGTGCCACCAGTGGGGCCGGGGAGTCTGAAAAACTGTTTTTT	CATSGAGESEKLFF
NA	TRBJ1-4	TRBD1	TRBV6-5	TGTGCCAGCAGTTCGGGACAGCGAGGGGCTAATGAAAAACTGTTTTTT	CASSSGQRGANEKLFF
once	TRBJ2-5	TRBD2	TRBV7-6	TGTGCCAGCAGCCCGGGGACTATCGGAGAGACCCAGTACTTC	CASSPGTIGETQYF
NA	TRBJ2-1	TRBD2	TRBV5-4	TGTGCCAGCAGCCCGGGACTAGCGGGAGAGTATGAGCAGTTCTTC	CASSPGLAGEYEQFF
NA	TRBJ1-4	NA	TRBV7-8	TGTGCCAGCAGCTTAGGAGGGAGGTTTGATGAAAAACTGTTTTTT	CASSLGGRFDEKLFF
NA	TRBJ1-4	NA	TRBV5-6	TGTGCCAGCAGCTTGGTGAAGACCTCGGGGAATGAAAAACTGTTTTTT	CASSLVKTSGNEKLFF
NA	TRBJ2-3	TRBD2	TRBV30	TGTGCCTGGATGGCTAGCGGGAGGCCCCTCTTCTTGGATACGCAGTATTTT	CAWMASGRPLFLDTQYF
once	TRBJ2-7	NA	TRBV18	TGTGCCAGCTCACCACCCGGGACTTACAACTACGAGCAGTACTTC	CASSPPGTYNYEQYF
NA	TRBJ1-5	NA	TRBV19	TGTGCCAGTACCAACCCCGTGAGGGGAGGTAGCAATCAGCCCCAGCATTTT	CASTNPVRGGSNQPQHF
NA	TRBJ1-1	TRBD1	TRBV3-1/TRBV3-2	TGTGCCAGCAGGGTACAGGGGATGAACACTGAAGCTTTCTTT	CASRVQGMNTEAFF
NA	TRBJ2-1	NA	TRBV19	TGTGCCAGTAGTATGCTTAACCCGAGGGACAATGAGCAGTTCTTC	CASSMLNPRDNEQFF
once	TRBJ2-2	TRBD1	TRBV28	TGTGCCAGCAGTCCCCCAACCGGGACAGGGAACACCGGGGAGCTGTTTTTT	CASSPPTGTGNTGELFF
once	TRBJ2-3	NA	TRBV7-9	TGTGCCAGCAGCTTAGGTTTCGGTGGACAGAAGACCACAGATACGCAGTATTTT	CASSLGFGGQKTTDTQYF
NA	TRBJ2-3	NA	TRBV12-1	TGTGCCAGCAGCCCGATTTTGGCTAGCGTCACAGATACGCAGTATTTT	CASSPILASVTDTQYF